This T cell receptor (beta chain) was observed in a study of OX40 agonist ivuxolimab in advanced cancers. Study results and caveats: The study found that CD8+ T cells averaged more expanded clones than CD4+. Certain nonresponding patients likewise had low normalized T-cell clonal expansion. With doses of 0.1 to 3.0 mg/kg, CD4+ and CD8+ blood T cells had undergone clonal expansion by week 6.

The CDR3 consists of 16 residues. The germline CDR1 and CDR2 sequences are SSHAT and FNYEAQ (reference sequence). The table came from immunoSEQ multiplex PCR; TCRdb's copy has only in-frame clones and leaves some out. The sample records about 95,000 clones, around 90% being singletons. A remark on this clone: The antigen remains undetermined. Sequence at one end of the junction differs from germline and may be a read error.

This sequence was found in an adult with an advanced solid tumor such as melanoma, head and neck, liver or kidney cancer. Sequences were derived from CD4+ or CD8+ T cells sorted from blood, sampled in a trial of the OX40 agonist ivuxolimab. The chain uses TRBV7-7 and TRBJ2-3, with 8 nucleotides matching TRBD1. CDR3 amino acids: CASSIGTGGVTDTQYF. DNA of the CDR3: TGTGCTAGCAGCATTGGGACAGGAGGGGTCACAGATACGCAGTATTTT.